This T cell receptor beta chain appears in the sequencing data of a study of OX40 agonist ivuxolimab in advanced cancers. Method: immunoSEQ multiplex PCR; TCRdb's copy keeps in-frame clones and lacks some. Among 70,000 to 75,000 clones listed, about 93% were seen once. Germline V gene lookup returns CDR1 MNHNS and CDR2 SASEGT. The CDR3 consists of 13 residues. This TCR came from an adult with an advanced solid tumor such as melanoma, head and neck, liver or kidney cancer. The chain recombines TRBV6-1 with TRBJ2-5, with D tentatively TRBD2 (6 bases). The DNA end is a closer match to TRBJ2-7, so the J assignment may be wrong. The material sequenced was CD4+ or CD8+ T cells sorted from blood, taken in a trial of the OX40 agonist ivuxolimab. CDR3 protein: CATAGPISYEQYF. For the CDR3, the DNA is TGTGCCACCGCGGGACCGATCTCCTACGAGCAGTACTTC.